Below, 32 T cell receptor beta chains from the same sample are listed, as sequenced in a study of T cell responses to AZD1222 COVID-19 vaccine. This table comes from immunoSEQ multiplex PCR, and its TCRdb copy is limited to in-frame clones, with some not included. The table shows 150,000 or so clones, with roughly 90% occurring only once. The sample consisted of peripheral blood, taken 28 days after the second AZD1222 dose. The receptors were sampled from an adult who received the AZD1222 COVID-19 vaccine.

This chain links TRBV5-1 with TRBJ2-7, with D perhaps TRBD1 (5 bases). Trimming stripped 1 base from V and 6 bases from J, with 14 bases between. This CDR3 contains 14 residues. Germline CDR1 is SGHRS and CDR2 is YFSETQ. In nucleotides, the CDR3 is TGCGCCAGCAGCTTGTCAGGGCGACACATCGAGCAGTACTTC. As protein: CASSLSGRHIEQYF.

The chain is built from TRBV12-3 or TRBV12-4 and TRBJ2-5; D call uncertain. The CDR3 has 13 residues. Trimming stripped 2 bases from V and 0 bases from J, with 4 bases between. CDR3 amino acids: CASSLNHQETQYF. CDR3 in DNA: TGTGCCAGCAGTTTAAACCACCAAGAGACCCAGTACTTC.

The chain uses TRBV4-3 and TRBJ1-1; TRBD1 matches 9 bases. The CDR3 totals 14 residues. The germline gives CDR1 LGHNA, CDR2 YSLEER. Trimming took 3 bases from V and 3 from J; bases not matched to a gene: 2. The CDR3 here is CASSHRTGDTEAFF. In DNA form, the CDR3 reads TGCGCCAGCAGCCATAGGACAGGGGACACTGAAGCTTTCTTT.

The chain's CDR3 is CASSVEGGLGNEQFF. The CDR3 DNA reads as TGTGCCAGCAGCGTAGAAGGGGGGCTGGGGAATGAGCAGTTCTTC. The chain joins TRBV9 to TRBJ2-1, with D perhaps given as TRBD1 or TRBD2 (6 bases each). The CDR3 sequence is 15 residues long. Trimming took off 0 bases at V and 7 bases at J, with 14 bases between the two ends. CDR1 and CDR2 (germline): SGDLS, YYNGEE.

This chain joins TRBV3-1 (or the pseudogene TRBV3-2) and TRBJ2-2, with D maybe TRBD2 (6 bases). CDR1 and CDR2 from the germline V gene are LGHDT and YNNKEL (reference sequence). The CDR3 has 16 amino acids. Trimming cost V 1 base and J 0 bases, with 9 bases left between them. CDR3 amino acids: CASSQGRGTNTGELFF. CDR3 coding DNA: TGTGCCAGCAGCCAAGGTCGGGGGACGAACACCGGGGAGCTGTTTTTT.

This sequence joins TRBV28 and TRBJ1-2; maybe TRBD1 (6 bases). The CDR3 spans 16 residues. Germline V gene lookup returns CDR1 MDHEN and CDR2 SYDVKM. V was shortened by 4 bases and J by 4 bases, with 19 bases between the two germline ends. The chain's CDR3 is CASSSTTGPGGYGYTF. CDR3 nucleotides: TGTGCCAGCAGTTCGACGACAGGACCCGGGGGCTATGGCTACACCTTC.

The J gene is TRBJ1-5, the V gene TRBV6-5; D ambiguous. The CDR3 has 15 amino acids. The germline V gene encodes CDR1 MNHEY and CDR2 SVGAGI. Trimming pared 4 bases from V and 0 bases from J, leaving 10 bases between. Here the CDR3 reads CASSSPGSSNQPQHF. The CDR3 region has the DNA TGTGCCAGCAGTTCTCCGGGCAGTAGCAATCAGCCCCAGCATTTT.

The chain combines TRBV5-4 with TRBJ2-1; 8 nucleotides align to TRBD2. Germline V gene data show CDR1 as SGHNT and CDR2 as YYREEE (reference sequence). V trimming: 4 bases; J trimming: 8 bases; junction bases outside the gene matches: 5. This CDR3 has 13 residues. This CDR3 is CASSQGLVYEQFF. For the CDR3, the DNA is TGTGCCAGCAGCCAGGGACTAGTTTATGAGCAGTTCTTC.

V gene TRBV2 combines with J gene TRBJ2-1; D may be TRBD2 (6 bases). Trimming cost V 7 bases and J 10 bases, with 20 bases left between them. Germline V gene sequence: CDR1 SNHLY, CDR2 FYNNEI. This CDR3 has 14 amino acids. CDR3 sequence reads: CASNSGTSLWEQFF. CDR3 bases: TGTGCCAGCAACTCCGGGACTTCCCTCTGGGAGCAGTTCTTC. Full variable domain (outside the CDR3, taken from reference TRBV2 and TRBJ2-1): EPEVTQTPSHQVTQMGQEVILRCVPISNHLYFYWYRQILGQKVEFLVSFYNNEISEKSEIFDDQFSVERPDGSNFTLKIRSTKLEDSAMYFCASNSGTSLWEQFFGPGTRLTVL.

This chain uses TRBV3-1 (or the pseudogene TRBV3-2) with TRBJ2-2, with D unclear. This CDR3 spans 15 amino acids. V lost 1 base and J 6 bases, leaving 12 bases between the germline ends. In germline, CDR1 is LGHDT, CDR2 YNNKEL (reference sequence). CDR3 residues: CASSQVKEGAGELFF. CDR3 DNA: TGTGCCAGCAGCCAAGTGAAGGAAGGCGCCGGGGAGCTGTTTTTT.

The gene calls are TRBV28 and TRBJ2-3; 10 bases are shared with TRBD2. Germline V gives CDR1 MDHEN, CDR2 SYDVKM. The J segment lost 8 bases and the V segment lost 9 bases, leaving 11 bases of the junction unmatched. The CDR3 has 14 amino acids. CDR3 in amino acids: CASLKAGGPSTQYF. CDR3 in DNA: TGTGCCAGTCTGAAAGCGGGAGGGCCAAGTACGCAGTATTTT.

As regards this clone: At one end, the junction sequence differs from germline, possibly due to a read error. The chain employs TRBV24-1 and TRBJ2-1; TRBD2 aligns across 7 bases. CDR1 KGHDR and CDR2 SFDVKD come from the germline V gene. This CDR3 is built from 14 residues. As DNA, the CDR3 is TGTGCCACCAGTGACCGCGGGAGCTACTATGAGCAGTTCTTC. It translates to CATSDRGSYYEQFF.

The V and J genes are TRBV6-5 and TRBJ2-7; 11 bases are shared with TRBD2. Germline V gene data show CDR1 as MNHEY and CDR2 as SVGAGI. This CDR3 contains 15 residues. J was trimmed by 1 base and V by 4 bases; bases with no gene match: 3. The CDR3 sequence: CASSSRLAGSYEQYF. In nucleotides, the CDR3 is TGTGCCAGCAGTTCGAGACTAGCGGGGTCCTACGAGCAGTACTTC.

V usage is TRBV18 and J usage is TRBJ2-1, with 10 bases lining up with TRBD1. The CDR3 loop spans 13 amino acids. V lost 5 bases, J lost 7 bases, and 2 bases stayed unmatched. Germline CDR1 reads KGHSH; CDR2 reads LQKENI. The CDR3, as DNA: TGTGCCAGCTCAGGACAGGGGGGTAATGAGCAGTTCTTC. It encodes CASSGQGGNEQFF.

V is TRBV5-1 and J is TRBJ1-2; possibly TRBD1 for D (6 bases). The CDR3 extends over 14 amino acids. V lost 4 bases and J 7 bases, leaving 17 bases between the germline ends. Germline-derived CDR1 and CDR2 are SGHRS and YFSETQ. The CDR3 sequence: CASSVTGISGGYTF. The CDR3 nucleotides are TGCGCCAGCAGCGTCACAGGGATCAGCGGTGGCTACACCTTC.

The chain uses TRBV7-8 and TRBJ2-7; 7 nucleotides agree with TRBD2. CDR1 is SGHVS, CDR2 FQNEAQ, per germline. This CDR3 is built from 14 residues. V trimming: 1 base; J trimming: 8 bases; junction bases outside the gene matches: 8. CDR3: CASSLDWTSPQQYF. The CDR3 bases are TGTGCCAGCAGCTTAGATTGGACTAGTCCTCAGCAGTACTTC.

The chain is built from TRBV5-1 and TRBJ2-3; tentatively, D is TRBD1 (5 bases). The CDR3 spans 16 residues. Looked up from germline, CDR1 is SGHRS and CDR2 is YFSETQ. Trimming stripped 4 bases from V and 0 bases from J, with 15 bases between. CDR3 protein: CASSIDQGSSTDTQYF. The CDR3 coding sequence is TGCGCCAGCAGCATCGACCAGGGATCTAGCACAGATACGCAGTATTTT. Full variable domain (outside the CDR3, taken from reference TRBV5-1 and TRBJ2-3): KAGVTQTPRYLIKTRGQQVTLSCSPISGHRSVSWYQQTPGQGLQFLFEYFSETQRNKGNFPGRFSGRQFSNSRSEMNVSTLELGDSALYLCASSIDQGSSTDTQYFGPGTRLTVL.

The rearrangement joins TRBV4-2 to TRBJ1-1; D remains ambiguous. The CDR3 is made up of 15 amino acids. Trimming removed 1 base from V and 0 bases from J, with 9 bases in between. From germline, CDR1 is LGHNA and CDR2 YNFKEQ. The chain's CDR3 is CASSQAVGLNTEAFF. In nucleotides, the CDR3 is TGTGCCAGCAGCCAAGCGGTCGGTCTGAACACTGAAGCTTTCTTT.

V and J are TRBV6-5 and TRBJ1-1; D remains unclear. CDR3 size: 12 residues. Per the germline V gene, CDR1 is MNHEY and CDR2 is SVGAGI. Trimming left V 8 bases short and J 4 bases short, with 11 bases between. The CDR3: CASGWVATEAFF. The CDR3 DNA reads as TGTGCCAGCGGGTGGGTAGCCACTGAAGCTTTCTTT.

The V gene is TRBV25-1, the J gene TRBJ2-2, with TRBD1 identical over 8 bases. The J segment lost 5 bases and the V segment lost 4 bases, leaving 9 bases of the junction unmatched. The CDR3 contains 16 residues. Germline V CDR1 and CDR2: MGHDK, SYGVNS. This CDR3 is CASSASGQGRTGELFF. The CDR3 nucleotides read TGTGCCAGCAGTGCAAGCGGACAGGGACGGACCGGGGAGCTGTTTTTT.

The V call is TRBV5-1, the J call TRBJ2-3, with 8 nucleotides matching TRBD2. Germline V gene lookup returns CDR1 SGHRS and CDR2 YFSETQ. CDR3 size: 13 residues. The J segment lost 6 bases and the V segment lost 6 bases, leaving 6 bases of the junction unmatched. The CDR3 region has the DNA TGCGCCAGCAAGGTAGCGGGATTTGATACGCAGTATTTT. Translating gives CASKVAGFDTQYF.

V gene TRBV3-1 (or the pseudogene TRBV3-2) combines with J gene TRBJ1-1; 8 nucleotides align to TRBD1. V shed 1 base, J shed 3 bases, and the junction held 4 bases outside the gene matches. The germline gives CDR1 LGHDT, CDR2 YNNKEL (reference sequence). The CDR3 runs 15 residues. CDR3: CASSQAGGAYTEAFF. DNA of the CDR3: TGTGCCAGCAGCCAAGCAGGGGGCGCGTACACTGAAGCTTTCTTT.

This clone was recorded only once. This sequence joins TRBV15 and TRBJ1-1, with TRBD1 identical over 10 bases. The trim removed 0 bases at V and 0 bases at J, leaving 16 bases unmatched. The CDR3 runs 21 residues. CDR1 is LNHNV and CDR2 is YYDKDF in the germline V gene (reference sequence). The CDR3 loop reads CATSRDYGVRDRGAMNTEAFF. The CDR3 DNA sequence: TGTGCCACCAGCAGAGATTACGGCGTCCGGGACAGGGGAGCGATGAACACTGAAGCTTTCTTT.

The DNA for the CDR3 is TGTGCCAGCAGCCAAAGGGGAGGCTCCTATAATTCACCCCTCCACTTT. It specifies CASSQRGGSYNSPLHF. The chain recombines TRBV14 with TRBJ1-6, with TRBD1 as a possible D gene (5 bases). The CDR3 is made up of 16 amino acids. In germline, CDR1 is SGHDN, CDR2 FVKESK. Trimming removed 2 bases from V and 0 bases from J, with 8 bases in between.

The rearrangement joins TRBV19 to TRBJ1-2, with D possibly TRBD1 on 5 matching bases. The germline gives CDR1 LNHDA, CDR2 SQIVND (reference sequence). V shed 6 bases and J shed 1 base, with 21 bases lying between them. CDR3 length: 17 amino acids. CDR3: CASREGMGSGINYGYTF. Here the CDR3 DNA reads TGTGCCAGTAGGGAGGGGATGGGGAGCGGCATTAACTATGGCTACACCTTC.

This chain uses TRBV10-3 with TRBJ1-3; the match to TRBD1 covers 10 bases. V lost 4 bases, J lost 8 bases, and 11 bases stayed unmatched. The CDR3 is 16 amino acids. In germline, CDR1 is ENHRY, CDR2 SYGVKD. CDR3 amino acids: CAISGAGQGTLDTIYF. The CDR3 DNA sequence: TGTGCCATCAGTGGAGCGGGACAGGGGACCTTAGACACCATATATTTT.

CDR3 DNA: TGCAGCGTTCATCAGGGATTCAACTACGAGCAGTACTTC. Translation gives CSVHQGFNYEQYF. The chain is built from TRBV29-1 and TRBJ2-7; D may be TRBD1 (5 bases). Per germline, CDR1 SQVTM and CDR2 ANQGSEA. The ends were cut back, 5 bases at V and 3 bases at J, with 14 bases in the middle. This CDR3 has 13 amino acids.

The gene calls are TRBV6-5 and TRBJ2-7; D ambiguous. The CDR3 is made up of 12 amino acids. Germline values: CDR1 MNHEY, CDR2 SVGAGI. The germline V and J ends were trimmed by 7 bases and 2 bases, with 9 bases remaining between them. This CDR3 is CASTSPAYEQYF. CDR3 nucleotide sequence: TGTGCCAGCACTTCCCCAGCCTACGAGCAGTACTTC.

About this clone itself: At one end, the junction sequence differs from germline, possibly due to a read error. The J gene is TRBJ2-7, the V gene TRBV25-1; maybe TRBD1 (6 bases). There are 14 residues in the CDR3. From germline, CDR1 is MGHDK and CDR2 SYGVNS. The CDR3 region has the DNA TGTGCCAGCCGTGAGACAGGCCGGACCTACGAGCAGTACTTC. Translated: CASRETGRTYEQYF.

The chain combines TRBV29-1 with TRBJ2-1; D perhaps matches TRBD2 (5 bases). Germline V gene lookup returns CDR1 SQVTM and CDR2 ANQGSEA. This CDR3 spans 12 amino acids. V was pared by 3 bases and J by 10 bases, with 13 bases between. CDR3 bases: TGCAGCGTTGACCTCGGGATCGGGGAGCAGTTCTTC. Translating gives CSVDLGIGEQFF.

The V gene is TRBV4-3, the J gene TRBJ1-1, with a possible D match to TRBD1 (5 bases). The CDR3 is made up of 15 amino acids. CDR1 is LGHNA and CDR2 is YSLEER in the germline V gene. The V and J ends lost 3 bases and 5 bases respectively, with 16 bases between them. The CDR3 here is CASSHSIQGWTEAFF. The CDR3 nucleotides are TGCGCCAGCAGCCATAGCATTCAGGGATGGACTGAAGCTTTCTTT.

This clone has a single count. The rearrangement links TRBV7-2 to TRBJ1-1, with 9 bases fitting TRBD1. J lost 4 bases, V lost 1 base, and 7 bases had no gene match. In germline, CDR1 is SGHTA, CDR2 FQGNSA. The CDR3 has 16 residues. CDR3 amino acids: CASSLERTGAGTEAFF. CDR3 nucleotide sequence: TGTGCCAGCAGCTTAGAGAGGACAGGGGCTGGCACTGAAGCTTTCTTT.